The next 23 T cell receptor beta chains were all read from a single sample in a study of CD8+ T cells in alopecia areata. The treatment denotes: oral pan-JAK inhibitor, 5-10 mg twice daily. Extracted RNA was reverse transcribed into cDNA, the sequencing template. The protocol was immunoSEQ multiplex PCR, while the TCRdb copy is restricted to in-frame clones and leaves out a portion. The sample shows approximately 210,000 clones, about 64% of them seen only once. Sequenced here: CD4+ T cells sorted from blood, sampled at week 4, from a patient treated with tofacitinib. The receptors here all came from a human donor with alopecia areata.

The chain employs TRBV7-2 and TRBJ2-6; 7 bases align to TRBD1. This CDR3 contains 16 residues. The germline CDR1 and CDR2 sequences are SGHTA and FQGNSA. V trimming: 5 bases; J trimming: 0 bases; junction bases outside the gene matches: 4. The CDR3 DNA is TGTGCCAGCAGCCTCGGGACAGCCTCTGGGGCCAACGTCCTGACTTTC. Encoded protein: CASSLGTASGANVLTF.

There are a few counts of this clone. V gene TRBV10-3 combines with J gene TRBJ2-6; D might be TRBD1 or TRBD2, each matching 5 bases. Germline V gene data show CDR1 as ENHRY and CDR2 as SYGVKD. CDR3 size: 13 residues. V was trimmed by 11 bases and J by 4 bases, leaving 12 bases between them. For the CDR3, the DNA is TGTGCCCTTTCCGAGGGGGGGGCCAACGTCCTGACTTTC. Its protein is CALSEGGANVLTF.

This chain uses TRBV6-5 with TRBJ2-3, with D perhaps TRBD1 (6 bases). In germline, CDR1 is MNHEY, CDR2 SVGAGI. Between the trimmed V and J ends, which lost 6 bases and 5 bases, there was a span of 9 bases. This CDR3 is 12 amino acids long. The CDR3 loop is CASRPQGDTQYF. The CDR3 DNA sequence: TGTGCCAGCAGACCACAGGGAGATACGCAGTATTTT.

The chain carries TRBV30 and TRBJ1-1; the D is unclear. V was clipped by 0 bases and J by 9 bases, with 8 bases between them. The CDR3 extends over 11 amino acids. Germline V lookup: CDR1 GTSNPN, CDR2 SVGIG (reference sequence). The CDR3 bases are TGTGCCTGGAGTGTAGTAAGTAAAGCTTTCTTT. It encodes CAWSVVSKAFF.

The V gene is TRBV11-2, the J gene TRBJ2-7, with D uncertain. With 1 base removed from V and 6 bases from J, the gap between germline ends came to 10 bases. The CDR3 spans 13 residues. Germline CDR1 SGHAT, CDR2 FQNNGV. The CDR3: CASSLARVGEQYF. In DNA, the CDR3 is TGTGCCAGCAGCTTAGCCCGCGTGGGCGAGCAGTACTTC.

The CDR3 coding sequence is TGTGCCAGTAGTCAACCGAGGAGGGGAGACACCGGGGAGCTGTTTTTT. Translating gives CASSQPRRGDTGELFF. V is TRBV19 and J is TRBJ2-2; weak D call: TRBD2 (6 bases). Trimming stripped 5 bases from V and 3 bases from J, with 16 bases between. CDR1 is LNHDA and CDR2 is SQIVND in the germline V gene (reference sequence). This CDR3 is 16 amino acids long.

This clone was seen more than once but under ten times. The CDR3 DNA reads TGTGCCAGCAGCCCGGAGTCCCGACCCAATGGCTACACCTTC. Protein product: CASSPESRPNGYTF. The rearrangement joins TRBV7-2 to TRBJ1-2; D not resolved. V lost 5 bases to trimming and J lost 6 bases, with 16 bases between them. The CDR3 is made up of 14 amino acids. Germline loops: CDR1 SGHTA, CDR2 FQGNSA.

The chain carries TRBV29-1 and TRBJ1-2; D gene ambiguous. CDR3 length: 13 residues. V was pared by 0 bases and J by 5 bases, with 10 bases between. Germline V CDR1 and CDR2: SQVTM, ANQGSEA. The CDR3 region has the DNA TGCAGCGTTGAAGATCGTCCAGCGTATGGCTACACCTTC. Amino acids: CSVEDRPAYGYTF.

The chain recombines TRBV5-1 with TRBJ2-2, with no clear D. CDR3 length equals 14 residues. V gave up 0 bases and J gave up 6 bases, with 9 bases separating them. CDR1 is SGHRS and CDR2 is YFSETQ in the germline V gene. CDR3 amino acids: CASSLGPLAGELFF. As DNA, the CDR3 is TGCGCCAGCAGCTTGGGACCCCTCGCCGGGGAGCTGTTTTTT.

The V gene is TRBV30, the J gene TRBJ1-4; 8 positions agree with TRBD1. Germline trimming cut 3 bases from V and 4 bases from J; bases unmatched to any gene: 1. The CDR3 has 13 residues. Germline V lookup: CDR1 GTSNPN, CDR2 SVGIG (reference sequence). CDR3 DNA sequence: TGTGCCTGGAGGGGACAGGTTAATGAAAAACTGTTTTTT. The encoded protein is CAWRGQVNEKLFF. Based on the CDR3 plus reference TRBV30 and TRBJ1-4, the full variable domain is SQTIHQWPATLVQPVGSPLSLECTVEGTSNPNLYWYRQAAGRGLQLLFYSVGIGQISSEVPQNLSASRPQDRQFILSSKKLLLSDSGFYLCAWRGQVNEKLFFGSGTQLSVL.

This chain uses TRBV30 with TRBJ2-1, with D perhaps TRBD2 (6 bases). Germline-derived CDR1 and CDR2 are GTSNPN and SVGIG (reference sequence). V was shortened by 0 bases and J by 6 bases, with 18 bases between the two germline ends. The CDR3 runs 16 residues. The CDR3 protein is CAWSVKDAGSPNEQFF. DNA of the CDR3: TGTGCCTGGAGTGTAAAGGACGCGGGAAGCCCCAATGAGCAGTTCTTC.

This chain connects TRBV28 to TRBJ2-3; D may be TRBD1 (5 bases). V was shortened by 7 bases and J by 2 bases, with 10 bases between the two germline ends. Per germline, CDR1 MDHEN and CDR2 SYDVKM. This CDR3 is 13 amino acids long. The CDR3 region has the DNA TGTGCCAGCAACCTCAGGGACACAGATACGCAGTATTTT. Translated: CASNLRDTDTQYF.

This clone was seen a handful of times. The rearrangement links TRBV14 to TRBJ2-5, with a weak D call TRBD2 (6 bases). The CDR3 loop spans 13 amino acids. Trimming took off 6 bases at V and 4 bases at J, with 12 bases between the two ends. Germline assignment: CDR1 SGHDN and CDR2 FVKESK. CDR3 residues: CASRQRGGETQYF. The CDR3 DNA reads as TGTGCCAGCAGACAAAGGGGAGGAGAGACCCAGTACTTC.

The CDR3 DNA reads as TGCGCCAGCAGCTTGGGGGGGTCCTCCTTGGACGAGCAGTACTTC. As protein: CASSLGGSSLDEQYF. This chain connects TRBV5-1 to TRBJ2-7, with D perhaps matching TRBD1 or TRBD2 (5 bases each). Germline V gene lookup returns CDR1 SGHRS and CDR2 YFSETQ. This CDR3 contains 15 residues. Trimming stripped 0 bases from V and 5 bases from J, with 15 bases between. Combining the CDR3 with reference TRBV5-1 and TRBJ2-7 gives the whole variable domain KAGVTQTPRYLIKTRGQQVTLSCSPISGHRSVSWYQQTPGQGLQFLFEYFSETQRNKGNFPGRFSGRQFSNSRSEMNVSTLELGDSALYLCASSLGGSSLDEQYFGPGTRLTVT.

This clone was detected only once. The rearrangement joins TRBV4-1 to TRBJ1-1; D gene uncertain. The germline CDR1 and CDR2 sequences are MGHRA and YSYEKL. The V end lost 1 base, the J end lost 5 bases, and 14 bases lay between the germline ends. This CDR3 comprises 15 residues. CDR3 loop: CASSQVPGRGTEAFF. The CDR3, as DNA: TGCGCCAGCAGCCAAGTGCCAGGACGGGGAACTGAAGCTTTCTTT.

This clone showed up just once. The chain carries TRBV18 and TRBJ1-1; 8 bases align to TRBD1. Unmatched junction bases numbered 6, after V lost 3 bases and J lost 0 bases. The CDR3 totals 16 residues. Germline V CDR1 and CDR2: KGHSH, LQKENI. The CDR3 spells CASSPGQGAMNTEAFF. CDR3 DNA sequence: TGTGCCAGCTCACCCGGTCAGGGGGCGATGAACACTGAAGCTTTCTTT.

Ten or more counts support this clone. This rearrangement joins TRBV6-5 to TRBJ2-5; TRBD1 might be the D (5 bases). The length of the CDR3 is 15 residues. Trimming removed 2 bases at V and 2 bases at J, with 12 bases between. Germline V gene sequence: CDR1 MNHEY, CDR2 SVGAGI. The CDR3 DNA sequence: TGTGCCAGCAGTTACGGGGCTAGACGTCAAGAGACCCAGTACTTC. Translated, it gives CASSYGARRQETQYF.

This chain uses TRBV5-6 with TRBJ1-5; no firm D call. CDR1 is SGHDT and CDR2 is YYEEEE in the germline V gene. The CDR3 runs to 15 residues. The V end was cut by 1 base, the J end by 0 bases, with 8 bases between. DNA of the CDR3: TGTGCCAGCAGCTTGAGTCAGCTTAGCAATCAGCCCCAGCATTTT. The encoded protein is CASSLSQLSNQPQHF.

The rearrangement uses TRBV29-1 and TRBJ2-5, with D perhaps matching TRBD1 or TRBD2 (5 bases each). The CDR3 loop spans 12 amino acids. Trimming shortened V by 7 bases and J by 5 bases, and 14 bases separated the two germline ends. CDR1 SQVTM and CDR2 ANQGSEA come from the germline V gene. This CDR3 is CSGLRGQETQYF. In nucleotides, the CDR3 is TGCAGCGGACTCCGGGGCCAGGAGACCCAGTACTTC.

The chain recombines TRBV2 with TRBJ2-7, with D possibly being TRBD1 or TRBD2 (6 bases each). Trimming removed 7 bases from V and 2 bases from J, with 9 bases in between. Looked up from germline, CDR1 is SNHLY and CDR2 is FYNNEI. The CDR3 has 12 amino acids. CDR3 nucleotide sequence: TGTGCCAGCAAGGGGGGCCCCTACGAGCAGTACTTC. It yields the protein CASKGGPYEQYF.

The chain joins TRBV10-3 to TRBJ1-1; the D is unclear. Germline V CDR1 and CDR2: ENHRY, SYGVKD. This CDR3 spans 14 amino acids. Trimming removed 2 bases at V and 1 base at J, with 8 bases between. CDR3 region: CAISERLSNTEAFF. CDR3 nucleotide sequence: TGTGCCATCAGTGAGAGGCTATCGAACACTGAAGCTTTCTTT.

The V call is TRBV5-1, the J call TRBJ2-3; 8 bases are shared with TRBD1. The CDR3 is made up of 17 amino acids. Trimming removed 6 bases from V and 0 bases from J; junction bases left unmatched: 12. Looked up from germline, CDR1 is SGHRS and CDR2 is YFSETQ. CDR3 residues: CASTLTGALSSTDTQYF. The CDR3 nucleotides are TGCGCCAGCACATTGACAGGGGCCCTATCTAGCACAGATACGCAGTATTTT.

Notes on this clone: The sample contains more than one DNA sequence encoding this CDR3. V and J are TRBV30 and TRBJ2-3; 9 nucleotides agree with TRBD1. V was pared by 0 bases and J by 0 bases, with 1 base of the junction left unmatched. Germline V gene lookup returns CDR1 GTSNPN and CDR2 SVGIG (reference sequence). This CDR3 contains 15 residues. The CDR3 loop is CAWSVGTGSTDTQYF. CDR3 DNA sequence: TGTGCCTGGAGTGTAGGGACAGGGAGCACAGATACGCAGTATTTT. Drawing the rest from reference TRBV30 and TRBJ2-3, the complete variable domain is SQTIHQWPATLVQPVGSPLSLECTVEGTSNPNLYWYRQAAGRGLQLLFYSVGIGQISSEVPQNLSASRPQDRQFILSSKKLLLSDSGFYLCAWSVGTGSTDTQYFGPGTRLTVL.